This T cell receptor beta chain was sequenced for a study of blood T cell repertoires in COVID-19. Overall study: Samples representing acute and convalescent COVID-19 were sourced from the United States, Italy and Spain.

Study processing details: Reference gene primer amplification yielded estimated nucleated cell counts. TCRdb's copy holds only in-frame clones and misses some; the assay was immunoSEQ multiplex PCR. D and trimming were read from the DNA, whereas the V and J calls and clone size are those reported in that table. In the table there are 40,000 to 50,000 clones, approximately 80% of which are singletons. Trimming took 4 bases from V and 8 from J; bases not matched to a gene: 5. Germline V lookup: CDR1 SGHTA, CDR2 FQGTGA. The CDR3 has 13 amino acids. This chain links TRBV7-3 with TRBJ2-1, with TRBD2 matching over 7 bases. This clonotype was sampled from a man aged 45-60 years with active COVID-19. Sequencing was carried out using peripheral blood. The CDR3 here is CASSYGGSYEQFF. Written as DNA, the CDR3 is TGTGCCAGCAGCTACGGGGGGTCTTATGAGCAGTTCTTC.